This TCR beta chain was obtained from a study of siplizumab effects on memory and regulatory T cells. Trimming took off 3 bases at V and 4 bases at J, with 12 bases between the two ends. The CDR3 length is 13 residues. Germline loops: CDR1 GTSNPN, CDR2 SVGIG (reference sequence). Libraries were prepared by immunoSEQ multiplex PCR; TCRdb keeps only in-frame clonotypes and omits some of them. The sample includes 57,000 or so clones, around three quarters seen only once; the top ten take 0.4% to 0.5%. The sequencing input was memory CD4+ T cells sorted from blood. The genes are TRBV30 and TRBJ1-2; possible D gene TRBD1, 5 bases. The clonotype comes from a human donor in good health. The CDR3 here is CAWSPGAGYGYTF. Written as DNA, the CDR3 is TGTGCCTGGAGCCCCGGGGCTGGCTATGGCTACACCTTC.